This TCR beta chain emerged from a study of Ad26.COV2.S vaccination and SARS-CoV-2 variants. Generated by immunoSEQ multiplex PCR, the TCRdb table keeps only in-frame clones and is missing some. The sample shows roughly 500,000 clones, about 88% of them seen only once. With respect to this clone: Its cognate antigen is unknown.

Treatment specified: approximately 18 received Ad26.COV2.S at low or high dose, single or two shots; roughly five received placebo; per-sample allocation not given. Sample collection was performed on day 63 after the first vaccine or placebo injection. It was an adult aged 18-55 years in Boston who was the donor. The study, taken as a whole, reports: Reported findings describe substantial breadth in spike-specific CD8+ and CD4+ T cell responses following vaccination. Total responses of T cells may have been underestimated by the analyses of TCR breadth and depth. Comparable non-spike TCR breadth was observed in vaccine and placebo recipients.

CDR1 is ENHRY, CDR2 SYGVKD, per germline. V shed 6 bases and J shed 2 bases, with 5 bases lying between them. This CDR3 spans 11 amino acids. This sequence originates from a person between 18 and 65 years old who received the Ad26.COV2.S COVID-19 vaccine or a placebo. The J gene is TRBJ2-7, the V gene TRBV10-3, with unresolved D. Sequencing used peripheral blood, obtained in a trial of Ad26.COV2.S vaccine versus placebo. CDR3 residues: CAIRETYEQYF. The DNA for the CDR3 is TGTGCCATCAGGGAGACCTACGAGCAGTACTTC.